Listed here are 31 T cell receptor beta chains from one sample, sequenced in a study of CD8 T cells in Susac syndrome. Random hexamers were used to reverse transcribe an amount of about 0.5 to 1 ug RNA. MiXCR was run by TCRdb on the immunoSEQ multiplex PCR reads, yielding one entry per CDR3 protein. Of roughly 330,000 distinct CDR3 sequences in the sample, roughly 94% were seen once. The sequencing input was CD4+ T cells from PBMCs. The origin of the receptors is a human donor with multiple sclerosis.

This sequence joins TRBV9 and TRBJ1-4; D is uncertain. The CDR3 is 13 residues long. The germline V and J ends were trimmed by 0 bases and 4 bases, with 4 bases remaining between them. The germline gives CDR1 SGDLS, CDR2 YYNGEE. As DNA, the CDR3 is TGTGCCAGCAGCGTAGGCCATAATGAAAAACTGTTTTTT. Translating gives CASSVGHNEKLFF.

The rearrangement uses TRBV5-4 and TRBJ2-1; 7 nucleotides match TRBD2. Germline V gene sequence: CDR1 SGHNT, CDR2 YYREEE (reference sequence). The ends lost 0 bases at V and 4 bases at J; junction bases unmatched: 7. CDR3 length equals 16 residues. As DNA, the CDR3 is TGTGCCAGCAGCTTGGATCTAGCGGAGACTTACAATGAGCAGTTCTTC. Amino acid sequence: CASSLDLAETYNEQFF.

The chain links TRBV2 to TRBJ2-5, with 8 bases aligning to TRBD2. V lost 7 bases, J lost 2 bases, and 12 bases stayed unmatched. The CDR3 extends over 16 amino acids. The germline CDR1 and CDR2 sequences are SNHLY and FYNNEI. This chain's CDR3 is CASTLGGGHTQETQYF. The CDR3 coding sequence is TGTGCCAGCACCCTAGGCGGGGGGCATACGCAAGAGACCCAGTACTTC.

The chain combines TRBV12-3 or TRBV12-4 with TRBJ2-1; 9 nucleotides agree with TRBD1. V trimming: 6 bases; J trimming: 7 bases; junction bases outside the gene matches: 4. CDR3 size: 13 residues. For the CDR3, the DNA is TGTGCCAGCAGGGGGACAGGGAGGAATGAGCAGTTCTTC. It translates to CASRGTGRNEQFF.

The gene calls are TRBV6-6 and TRBJ2-7; 7 bases map to TRBD2. CDR1 MNHNY and CDR2 SVGAGI come from the germline V gene (reference sequence). The CDR3 consists of 16 residues. The V gene end was trimmed by 6 bases and the J gene end by 2 bases; junction bases not matched to a gene: 13. CDR3 region: CASSRGVIGGAYEQYF. CDR3 nucleotide sequence: TGTGCCAGCAGCCGGGGGGTAATCGGGGGAGCCTACGAGCAGTACTTC.

This chain links TRBV6-6 with TRBJ2-7; tentatively, D is TRBD1 or TRBD2 (6 bases each). V lost 2 bases and J 0 bases, leaving 14 bases between the germline ends. Germline CDR1 reads MNHNY; CDR2 reads SVGAGI (reference sequence). CDR3 size: 16 residues. The CDR3 protein is CASSYGGGSSSYEQYF. For the CDR3, the DNA is TGTGCCAGCAGTTACGGAGGGGGGAGTTCCTCCTACGAGCAGTACTTC.

This chain connects TRBV21-1 to TRBJ2-3; the DNA was not compared with TRBD2, the D call given in the table. TRBV21-1 constitutes a pseudogene. CDR3 length equals 18 residues. CDR3 DNA: TGTGCCAGCACCCTCTCGACGACTAGCGGGGGGGCCGAAGATACGCAGTATTTT. Protein: CASTLSTTSGGAEDTQYF.

V is TRBV10-3 and J is TRBJ2-2, with unresolved D. The CDR3 totals 15 residues. V was pared by 1 base and J by 7 bases, with 13 bases between. Per germline, CDR1 ENHRY and CDR2 SYGVKD. CDR3 DNA: TGTGCCATCAGTGAGTGGGCAGCCTCGGGCGGGGAGCTGTTTTTT. This translates into CAISEWAASGGELFF.

The rearrangement joins TRBV5-1 to TRBJ2-3; D call uncertain. This CDR3 contains 15 residues. Looked up from germline, CDR1 is SGHRS and CDR2 is YFSETQ. With 4 bases removed from V and 6 bases from J, the gap between germline ends came to 18 bases. The chain's CDR3 is CASSERSTVFDTQYF. The CDR3 DNA is TGCGCCAGCAGCGAAAGATCAACAGTTTTCGATACGCAGTATTTT.

J is TRBJ1-5 and V is TRBV5-8; no clear D gene. The CDR3 consists of 17 residues. V lost 0 bases and J 1 base, leaving 14 bases between the germline ends. Per the germline V gene, CDR1 is SGHTS and CDR2 is YDEGEE. In DNA form, the CDR3 reads TGTGCCAGCAGCTTGGAATGGATGGATAAGAGCAATCAGCCCCAGCATTTT. Translating it yields CASSLEWMDKSNQPQHF. The full variable domain, with the rest looked up from reference TRBV5-8 and TRBJ1-5, is EAGVTQSPTHLIKTRGQQATLRCSPISGHTSVYWYQQALGLGLQFLLWYDEGEERNRGNFPPRFSGRQFPNYSSELNVNALELEDSALYLCASSLEWMDKSNQPQHFGDGTRLSIL.

The chain recombines TRBV29-1 with TRBJ1-1; D perhaps matches TRBD1 (6 bases). V was trimmed by 5 bases and J by 1 base, leaving 14 bases between them. The CDR3 spans 14 residues. Germline V gene data show CDR1 as SQVTM and CDR2 as ANQGSEA. The CDR3 DNA reads TGCAGCGTTTTTAGACAGGTGCAGAACACTGAAGCTTTCTTT. It is translated as CSVFRQVQNTEAFF.

This chain connects TRBV4-2 to TRBJ2-2, with D tentatively TRBD2 (5 bases). Trimming left V 1 base short and J 6 bases short, with 15 bases between. The germline V gene encodes CDR1 LGHNA and CDR2 YNFKEQ. This CDR3 contains 16 residues. CDR3 sequence reads: CASSQVPRTSAGELFF. CDR3 bases: TGTGCCAGCAGCCAAGTCCCGCGTACTAGTGCCGGGGAGCTGTTTTTT.

V gene TRBV19 combines with J gene TRBJ2-1, with unresolved D. The germline V gene encodes CDR1 LNHDA and CDR2 SQIVND (reference sequence). V lost 7 bases and J 3 bases, leaving 4 bases between the germline ends. CDR3 length equals 11 residues. Written as DNA, the CDR3 is TGTGCCAGTAAGGGCTACAATGAGCAGTTCTTC. Protein sequence: CASKGYNEQFF.

The chain is built from TRBV7-2 and TRBJ1-5, with D uncertain. There are 14 residues in the CDR3. CDR1 and CDR2 from the germline V gene are SGHTA and FQGNSA. Trimming left V 3 bases short and J 5 bases short, with 11 bases between. The CDR3 protein is CASSLAPQDQPQHF. The CDR3 DNA reads as TGTGCCAGCAGCTTGGCCCCTCAGGATCAGCCCCAGCATTTT.

This chain connects TRBV7-9 to TRBJ2-1; the D is unclear. Germline V gene sequence: CDR1 SEHNR, CDR2 FQNEAQ (reference sequence). V was shortened by 1 base and J by 12 bases, with 7 bases between the two germline ends. The CDR3 totals 11 residues. The CDR3 here is CASSLEVMQFF. In DNA form, the CDR3 reads TGTGCCAGCAGCTTAGAAGTGATGCAGTTCTTC.

The rearrangement joins TRBV5-8 to TRBJ2-2, with D perhaps TRBD1 (5 bases). V dropped 0 bases and J dropped 13 bases, with 16 bases sitting between them. CDR1 is SGHTS, CDR2 YDEGEE, per germline. The CDR3 is 14 residues long. CDR3 DNA sequence: TGTGCCAGCAGCTTGGTTGGAGTTGGACAAGGGCTGTTTTTT. Amino acid sequence: CASSLVGVGQGLFF.

The genes are TRBV6-1 and TRBJ1-5; possible D gene TRBD1, 6 bases. CDR3 length: 16 residues. Trimming took off 4 bases at V and 4 bases at J, with 17 bases between the two ends. Germline V gene sequence: CDR1 MNHNS, CDR2 SASEGT. CDR3 in DNA: TGTGCCAGCAGTGGACCCTTAAACAGGGTGAATCAGCCCCAGCATTTT. It translates to CASSGPLNRVNQPQHF.

This chain links TRBV6-2 or TRBV6-3 with TRBJ2-5; the match to TRBD2 covers 7 bases. The V gene's germline CDR1 is MNHEY and CDR2 SVGEGT. The CDR3 contains 16 residues. V lost 2 bases to trimming and J lost 4 bases; unmatched junction nucleotides: 10. The CDR3 protein is CASSYRASGRRETQYF. DNA of the CDR3: TGTGCCAGCAGTTACCGGGCTAGCGGACGGCGAGAGACCCAGTACTTC.

The chain has TRBV24-1 and TRBJ2-3, with 8 bases matching TRBD1. Trimming at V came to 4 bases and at J to 5 bases, leaving 10 bases not matched to a gene. The CDR3 is 16 residues long. Germline CDR1 and CDR2: KGHDR and SFDVKD. For the CDR3, the DNA is TGTGCCACCAGTGAGTCGGGACAGGATTTTGGAGATACGCAGTATTTT. Translated, it gives CATSESGQDFGDTQYF.

This clonotype was counted once. The chain employs TRBV7-9 and TRBJ2-7; the match to TRBD1 covers 7 bases. The V gene end was trimmed by 5 bases and the J gene end by 1 base; junction bases not matched to a gene: 8. This CDR3 comprises 15 residues. Germline CDR1 SEHNR, CDR2 FQNEAQ (reference sequence). The CDR3 DNA is TGTGCCAGCAGCCTGACAGGGACCAGGTCCTACGAGCAGTACTTC. It translates to CASSLTGTRSYEQYF.

This chain links TRBV7-9 with TRBJ2-7; 10 bases fit TRBD2. V dropped 8 bases and J dropped 2; count of bases not matched to a gene: 6. Germline assignment: CDR1 SEHNR and CDR2 FQNEAQ (reference sequence). The CDR3 spans 14 residues. CDR3 residues: CASGSTSGPYEQYF. CDR3 coding DNA: TGTGCCAGCGGATCGACTAGCGGGCCCTACGAGCAGTACTTC.

The V call is TRBV27, the J call TRBJ2-3; tentatively, D is TRBD1 (6 bases). Per the germline V gene, CDR1 is MNHEY and CDR2 is SMNVEV (reference sequence). Deletions cut 6 bases from V and 5 bases from J, with 12 bases between. This CDR3 is built from 13 residues. CDR3 protein: CASRQGSKDTQYF. The CDR3 coding sequence is TGTGCCAGCAGGCAGGGGTCCAAAGATACGCAGTATTTT.

V and J are TRBV19 and TRBJ1-5, with 7 bases aligning to TRBD1. The CDR3 loop spans 17 amino acids. The junction had 12 bases not matched to a gene; V was cut back by 6 bases and J by 1 base. CDR1 and CDR2 from the germline V gene are LNHDA and SQIVND (reference sequence). Here the CDR3 reads CASRLSTGVASNQPQHF. Written as DNA, the CDR3 is TGTGCCAGTAGACTTTCTACAGGGGTGGCCAGCAATCAGCCCCAGCATTTT.

This clonotype has only one observation. The J gene is TRBJ1-6, the V gene TRBV5-4; weak D call: TRBD1 (5 bases). CDR3 length: 16 amino acids. Germline V gene sequence: CDR1 SGHNT, CDR2 YYREEE (reference sequence). Trimming took off 1 base at V and 7 bases at J, with 15 bases between the two ends. The CDR3 is CASSLLAGRGNSPLHF. The CDR3 DNA reads TGTGCCAGCAGCTTGTTGGCGGGACGGGGAAATTCACCCCTCCACTTT. Combining the CDR3 with reference TRBV5-4 and TRBJ1-6 gives the whole variable domain ETGVTQSPTHLIKTRGQQVTLRCSSQSGHNTVSWYQQALGQGPQFIFQYYREEENGRGNFPPRFSGLQFPNYSSELNVNALELDDSALYLCASSLLAGRGNSPLHFGNGTRLTVT.

The V and J genes are TRBV12-3 or TRBV12-4 and TRBJ2-5; D unresolved. The CDR3 covers 13 residues. V was shortened by 3 bases and J by 5 bases, with 10 bases between the two germline ends. The CDR3 reads CASSFGLEETQYF. In nucleotides, the CDR3 is TGTGCCAGCAGTTTCGGGCTAGAGGAGACCCAGTACTTC.

This clonotype was seen just once. The chain recombines TRBV24-1 with TRBJ2-1; tentatively, D is TRBD2 (5 bases). The CDR3 runs 16 residues. Germline assignment: CDR1 KGHDR and CDR2 SFDVKD. Trimming cost V 3 bases and J 4 bases, with 15 bases left between them. The CDR3 sequence: CATSDGRRSIYNEQFF. The CDR3 bases are TGTGCCACCAGTGATGGGAGACGGTCGATTTACAATGAGCAGTTCTTC.

The chain combines TRBV7-9 with TRBJ2-5; D unresolved. The CDR3 has 16 residues. V was pared by 1 base and J by 0 bases, with 12 bases between. CDR1 is SEHNR, CDR2 FQNEAQ, per germline (reference sequence). The CDR3 spells CASSLGNSAYQETQYF. The CDR3 DNA is TGTGCCAGCAGCTTAGGAAATTCAGCGTACCAAGAGACCCAGTACTTC.

This chain links TRBV6-5 with TRBJ2-3; D gene unclear. The CDR3 consists of 12 residues. Germline assignment: CDR1 MNHEY and CDR2 SVGAGI. V dropped 6 bases and J dropped 6 bases, with 10 bases sitting between them. CDR3 protein: CASSRNLDTQYF. DNA for the CDR3: TGTGCCAGCAGCCGTAATCTGGATACGCAGTATTTT.

This clonotype appeared once. In nucleotides, the CDR3 is TGCAGCGTTGAAGGGGCTAGCGGGGGATACAATGAGCAGTTCTTC. Its translation: CSVEGASGGYNEQFF. The rearrangement uses TRBV29-1 and TRBJ2-1, with 10 positions matching TRBD2. CDR3 length: 15 residues. Per germline, CDR1 SQVTM and CDR2 ANQGSEA. J lost 4 bases, V lost 1 base, and 4 bases had no gene match.

Remarks on this clonotype: The junction shows a germline mismatch at one end, possibly a read error. CDR3 DNA sequence: TGTGCCAGCAGTCTTGGGACACCGGGGAGTGCCTTC. Protein product: CASSLGTPGSAF. The chain carries TRBV2 and TRBJ1-2; D possibly corresponds to TRBD1 (6 bases). Germline CDR1 is SNHLY and CDR2 is FYNNEI. The CDR3 consists of 12 residues.

This chain links TRBV29-1 with TRBJ2-3; maybe TRBD1 (6 bases). Germline V gene data show CDR1 as SQVTM and CDR2 as ANQGSEA. The CDR3 is made up of 16 amino acids. Trimming took 6 bases from V and 4 from J, leaving 23 bases between them. The CDR3 DNA reads TGCAGCGTGGGCGGAAGTTATGAACAGGGCGCAGATACGCAGTATTTT. Translating gives CSVGGSYEQGADTQYF.